Listed here is a single T cell receptor (beta chain). The source of the sample is a study of T cells in tuberculosis. The CDR3 totals 14 residues. The germline V gene encodes CDR1 PRHDT and CDR2 FYEKMQ (reference sequence). Between the trimmed V and J ends, which lost 5 bases and 1 base, there was a span of 12 bases. Assay used: immunoSEQ multiplex PCR; TCRdb lists only in-frame clones, some missing. Here the sample spans roughly 41,000 clones, approximately 94% being singletons. The V and J genes are TRBV13 and TRBJ2-7; D may be TRBD1 (5 bases). The specimen sequenced was PBMCs. This receptor was taken from a donor between 10 and 35 years old with latent tuberculosis or without tuberculosis infection. Some clones in this sample may be carry-over from other donors' samples. For the CDR3, the DNA is TGTGCCAGCAGCATTGCAGGGATTTCCTACGAGCAGTACTTC. This sequence encodes CASSIAGISYEQYF.